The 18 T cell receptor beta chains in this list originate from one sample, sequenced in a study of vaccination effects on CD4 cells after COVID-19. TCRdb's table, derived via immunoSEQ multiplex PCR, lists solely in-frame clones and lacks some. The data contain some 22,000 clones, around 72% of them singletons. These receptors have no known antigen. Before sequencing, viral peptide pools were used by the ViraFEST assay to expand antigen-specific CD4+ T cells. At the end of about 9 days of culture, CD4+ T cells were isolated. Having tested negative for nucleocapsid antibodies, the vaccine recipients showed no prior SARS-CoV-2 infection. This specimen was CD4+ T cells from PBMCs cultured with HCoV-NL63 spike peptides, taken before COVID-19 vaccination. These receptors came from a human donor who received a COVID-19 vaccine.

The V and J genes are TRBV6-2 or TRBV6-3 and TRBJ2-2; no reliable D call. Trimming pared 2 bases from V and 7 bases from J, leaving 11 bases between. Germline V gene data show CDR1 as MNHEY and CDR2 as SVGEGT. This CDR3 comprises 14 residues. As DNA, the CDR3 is TGTGCCAGCAGTTACGGGCGGCTCAACGGGGAGCTGTTTTTT. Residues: CASSYGRLNGELFF.

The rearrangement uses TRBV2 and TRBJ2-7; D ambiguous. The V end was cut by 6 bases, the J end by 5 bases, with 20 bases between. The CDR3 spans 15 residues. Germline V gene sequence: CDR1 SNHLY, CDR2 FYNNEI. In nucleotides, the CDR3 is TGTGCCAGCAGCGAAAGGGCCAGTATAAGTCACGAGCAGTACTTC. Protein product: CASSERASISHEQYF. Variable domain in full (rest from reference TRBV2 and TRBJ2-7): EPEVTQTPSHQVTQMGQEVILRCVPISNHLYFYWYRQILGQKVEFLVSFYNNEISEKSEIFDDQFSVERPDGSNFTLKIRSTKLEDSAMYFCASSERASISHEQYFGPGTRLTVT.

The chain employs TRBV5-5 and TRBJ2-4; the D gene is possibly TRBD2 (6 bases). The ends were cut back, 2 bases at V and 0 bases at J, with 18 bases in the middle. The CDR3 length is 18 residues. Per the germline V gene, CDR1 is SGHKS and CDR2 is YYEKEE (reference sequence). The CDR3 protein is CASSFRERRDLAKNIQYF. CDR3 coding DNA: TGTGCCAGCAGCTTTAGGGAGCGGAGGGATTTAGCCAAAAACATTCAGTACTTC.

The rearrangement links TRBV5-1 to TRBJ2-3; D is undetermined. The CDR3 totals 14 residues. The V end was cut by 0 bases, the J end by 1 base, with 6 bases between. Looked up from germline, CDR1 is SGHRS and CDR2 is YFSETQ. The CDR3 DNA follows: TGCGCCAGCAGCTTGGTGGAACGCACAGATACGCAGTATTTT. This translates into CASSLVERTDTQYF.

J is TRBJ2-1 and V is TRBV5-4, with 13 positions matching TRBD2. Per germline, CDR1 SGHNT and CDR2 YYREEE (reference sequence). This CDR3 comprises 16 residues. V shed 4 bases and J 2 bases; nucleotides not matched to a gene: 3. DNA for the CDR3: TGTGCCAGCAGCCCCGGGACTAGCGGGACCTACAATGAGCAGTTCTTC. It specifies CASSPGTSGTYNEQFF.

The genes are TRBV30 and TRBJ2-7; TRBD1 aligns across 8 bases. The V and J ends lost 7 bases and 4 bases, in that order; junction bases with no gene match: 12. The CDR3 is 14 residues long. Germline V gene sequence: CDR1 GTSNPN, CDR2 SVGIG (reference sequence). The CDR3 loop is CAYSRAGGFYEQYF. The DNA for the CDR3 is TGTGCCTACTCTAGGGCAGGGGGCTTTTACGAGCAGTACTTC.

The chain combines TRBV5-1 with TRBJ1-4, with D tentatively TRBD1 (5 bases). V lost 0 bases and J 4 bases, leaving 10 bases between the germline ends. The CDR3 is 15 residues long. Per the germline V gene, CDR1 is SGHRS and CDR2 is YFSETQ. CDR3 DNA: TGCGCCAGCAGCTTGGTAACAGGCCGTAATGAAAAACTGTTTTTT. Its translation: CASSLVTGRNEKLFF. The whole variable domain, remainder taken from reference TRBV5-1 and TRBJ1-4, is KAGVTQTPRYLIKTRGQQVTLSCSPISGHRSVSWYQQTPGQGLQFLFEYFSETQRNKGNFPGRFSGRQFSNSRSEMNVSTLELGDSALYLCASSLVTGRNEKLFFGSGTQLSVL.

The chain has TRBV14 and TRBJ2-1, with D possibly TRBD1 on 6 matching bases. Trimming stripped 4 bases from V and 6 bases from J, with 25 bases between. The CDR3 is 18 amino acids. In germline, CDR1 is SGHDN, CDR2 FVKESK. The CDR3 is CASSPRRLLGQTRNEQFF. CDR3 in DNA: TGTGCCAGCAGCCCCAGGCGCCTGCTCGGACAGACACGCAATGAGCAGTTCTTC. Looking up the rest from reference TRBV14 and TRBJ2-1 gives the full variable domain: EAGVTQFPSHSVIEKGQTVTLRCDPISGHDNLYWYRRVMGKEIKFLLHFVKESKQDESGMPNNRFLAERTGGTYSTLKVQPAELEDSGVYFCASSPRRLLGQTRNEQFFGPGTRLTVL.

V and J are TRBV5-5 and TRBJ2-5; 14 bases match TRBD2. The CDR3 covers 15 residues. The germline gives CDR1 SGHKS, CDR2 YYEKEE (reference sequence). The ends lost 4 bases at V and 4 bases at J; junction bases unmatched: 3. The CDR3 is CASSDGLAGGETQYF. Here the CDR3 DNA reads TGTGCCAGCAGCGACGGACTAGCGGGAGGAGAGACCCAGTACTTC.

CDR3 nucleotide sequence: TGCAGTGCTAGTGGACCCGGCCTGACAGGGACGGATACGCAGTATTTT. Protein product: CSASGPGLTGTDTQYF. This chain links TRBV20-1 with TRBJ2-3; 7 bases align to TRBD1. This CDR3 comprises 16 residues. Germline V gives CDR1 DFQATT, CDR2 SNEGSKA (reference sequence). The ends lost 3 bases at V and 6 bases at J; junction bases unmatched: 15.

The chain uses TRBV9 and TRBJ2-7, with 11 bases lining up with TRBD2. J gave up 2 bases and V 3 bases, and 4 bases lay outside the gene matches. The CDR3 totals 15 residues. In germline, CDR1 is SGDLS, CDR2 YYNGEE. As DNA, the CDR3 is TGTGCCAGCAGCGCGGGACTAGCGGCGGCCTACGAGCAGTACTTC. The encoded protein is CASSAGLAAAYEQYF.

The CDR3 DNA sequence: TGTGCCAGCAGTTTTGAGTGGGGGAGGGGAGGAGAGACCCAGTACTTC. Encoded protein: CASSFEWGRGGETQYF. The chain links TRBV27 to TRBJ2-5; 7 bases map to TRBD2. Germline-derived CDR1 and CDR2 are MNHEY and SMNVEV (reference sequence). Trimming took 3 bases from V and 4 from J; bases not matched to a gene: 11. The CDR3 runs 16 residues.

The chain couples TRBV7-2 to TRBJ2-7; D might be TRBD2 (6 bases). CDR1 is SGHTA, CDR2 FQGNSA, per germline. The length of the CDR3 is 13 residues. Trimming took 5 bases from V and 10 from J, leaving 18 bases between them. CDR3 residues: CASSLGRDRYQYF. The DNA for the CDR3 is TGTGCCAGCAGCCTCGGGAGAGATCGGTATCAGTACTTC.

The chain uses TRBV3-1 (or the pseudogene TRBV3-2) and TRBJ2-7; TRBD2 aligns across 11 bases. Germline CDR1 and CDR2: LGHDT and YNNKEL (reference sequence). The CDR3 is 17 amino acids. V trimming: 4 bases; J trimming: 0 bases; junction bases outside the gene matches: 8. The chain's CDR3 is CASSRGLAGRRSYEQYF. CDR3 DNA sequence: TGTGCCAGCAGCCGCGGACTAGCGGGCCGCCGCTCCTACGAGCAGTACTTC.

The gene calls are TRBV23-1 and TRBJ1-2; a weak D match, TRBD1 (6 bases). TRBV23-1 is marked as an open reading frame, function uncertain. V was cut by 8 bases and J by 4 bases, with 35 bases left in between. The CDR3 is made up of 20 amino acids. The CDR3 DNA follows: TGCGCCAGCGCCCACCCCGAATCCAGGGGAAGGGTATCGAAGTGCTATGGCTACACCTTC. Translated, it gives CASAHPESRGRVSKCYGYTF.

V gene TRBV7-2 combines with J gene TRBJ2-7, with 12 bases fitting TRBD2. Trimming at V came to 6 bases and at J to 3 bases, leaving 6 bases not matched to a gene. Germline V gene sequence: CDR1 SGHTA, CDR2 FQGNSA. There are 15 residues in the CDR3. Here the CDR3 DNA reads TGTGCCAGCAGACCTAGACTAGCGGGGGACTACGAGCAGTACTTC. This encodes CASRPRLAGDYEQYF.

The CDR3 loop is CASSSAGGVSYEQYF. In DNA form, the CDR3 reads TGTGCCAGCAGTTCAGCGGGAGGGGTCTCCTACGAGCAGTACTTC. J is TRBJ2-7 and V is TRBV28, with 10 bases lining up with TRBD2. The CDR3 spans 15 residues. With 4 bases clipped from V and 0 bases from J, the junction kept 3 bases outside the gene matches. Germline V gene sequence: CDR1 MDHEN, CDR2 SYDVKM.

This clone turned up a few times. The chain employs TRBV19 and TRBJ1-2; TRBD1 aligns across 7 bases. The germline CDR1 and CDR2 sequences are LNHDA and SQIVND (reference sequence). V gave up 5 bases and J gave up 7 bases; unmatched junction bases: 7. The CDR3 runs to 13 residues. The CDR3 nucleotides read TGTGCCAGTAGTTTCTCCGACAGGGTTGGCTACACCTTC. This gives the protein CASSFSDRVGYTF.